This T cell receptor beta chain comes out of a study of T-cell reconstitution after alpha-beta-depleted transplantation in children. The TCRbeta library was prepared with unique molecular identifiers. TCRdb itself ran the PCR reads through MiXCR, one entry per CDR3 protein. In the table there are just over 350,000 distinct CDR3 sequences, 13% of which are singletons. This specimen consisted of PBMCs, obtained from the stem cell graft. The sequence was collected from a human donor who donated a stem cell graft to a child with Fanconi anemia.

The CDR3 DNA reads TGCAGTGCTACCGGGACGGCGGGGTCCTACGAGCAGTACTTC. This codes for CSATGTAGSYEQYF. The rearrangement joins TRBV20-1 to TRBJ2-7; D perhaps matches TRBD2 (6 bases). Per germline, CDR1 DFQATT and CDR2 SNEGSKA (reference sequence). V was trimmed by 4 bases and J by 1 base, leaving 14 bases between them. The CDR3 runs to 14 residues.